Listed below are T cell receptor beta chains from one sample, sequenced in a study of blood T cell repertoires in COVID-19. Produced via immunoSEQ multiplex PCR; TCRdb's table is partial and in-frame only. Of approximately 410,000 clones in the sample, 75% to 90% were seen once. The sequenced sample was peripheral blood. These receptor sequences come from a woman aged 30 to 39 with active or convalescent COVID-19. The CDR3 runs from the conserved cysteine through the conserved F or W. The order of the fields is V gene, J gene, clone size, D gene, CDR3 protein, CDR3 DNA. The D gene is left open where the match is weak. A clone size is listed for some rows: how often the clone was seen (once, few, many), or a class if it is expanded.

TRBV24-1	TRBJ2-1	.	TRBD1	CATSDTRDRGMNEQFF	TGTGCCACCAGTGATACCCGGGACAGGGGGATGAATGAGCAGTTCTTC
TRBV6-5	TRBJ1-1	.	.	CASTRQKLNTEAFF	TGTGCCAGCACACGACAGAAGCTGAACACTGAAGCTTTCTTT
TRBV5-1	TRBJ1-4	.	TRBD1	CASRRGTGNEKLFF	TGCGCCAGCAGACGGGGGACAGGGAATGAAAAACTGTTTTTT
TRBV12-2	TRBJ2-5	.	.	CASRGGLAGVLEETQYF	TGTGCAAGTCGGGGCGGACTAGCGGGCGTTTTGGAAGAGACCCAGTACTTC
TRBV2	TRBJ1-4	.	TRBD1	CATNRGPNEKLFF	TGTGCCACCAACAGGGGCCCTAATGAAAAACTGTTTTTT
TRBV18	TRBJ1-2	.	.	CASSPEGGVGGYTF	TGTGCCAGCTCACCTGAAGGAGGAGTTGGTGGCTACACCTTC
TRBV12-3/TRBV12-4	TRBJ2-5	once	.	CASSFGQGLIQYF	TGTGCCAGCAGTTTCGGTCAGGGTTTAATCCAGTACTTC
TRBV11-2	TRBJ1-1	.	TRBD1	CASSRGQATEAFF	TGTGCCAGCAGCCGCGGACAGGCCACTGAAGCTTTCTTT
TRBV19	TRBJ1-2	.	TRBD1	CASSIPGTGISTF	TGTGCCAGTAGTATCCCCGGGACAGGGATCAGCACCTTC
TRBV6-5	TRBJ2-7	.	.	CASQYVSGSYEQYF	TGTGCCAGCCAATATGTCTCCGGGTCCTACGAGCAGTACTTC
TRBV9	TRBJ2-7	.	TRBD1	CASSVGGQGYEQYF	TGTGCCAGCAGCGTCGGAGGACAGGGTTACGAGCAGTACTTC
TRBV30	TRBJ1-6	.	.	CAWSSGGVTTLHF	TGTGCCTGGAGCTCCGGGGGGGTGACCACCCTCCACTTT
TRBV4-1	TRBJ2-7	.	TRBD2	CASSQKGLAGDYEQYF	TGCGCCAGCAGCCAAAAAGGACTAGCGGGAGACTACGAGCAGTACTTC
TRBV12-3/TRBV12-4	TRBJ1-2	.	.	CASSFNGGDGYTF	TGTGCCAGCAGCTTTAACGGCGGAGATGGCTACACCTTC
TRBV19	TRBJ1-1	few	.	CASSIAPGGTEAFF	TGTGCCAGTAGTATAGCCCCGGGTGGCACTGAAGCTTTCTTT
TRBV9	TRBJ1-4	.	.	CASRGVPNEKLFF	TGTGCCAGCCGGGGGGTTCCTAATGAAAAACTGTTTTTT
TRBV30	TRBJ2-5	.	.	CAWSPTYGTDPGETQYF	TGTGCCTGGAGTCCTACCTATGGGACTGACCCCGGGGAGACCCAGTACTTC
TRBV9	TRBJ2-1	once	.	CASSVAGAYNEQFF	TGTGCCAGCAGCGTAGCGGGAGCTTACAATGAGCAGTTCTTC
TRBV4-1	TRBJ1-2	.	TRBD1	CASSPETGIGYTF	TGCGCCAGCAGCCCAGAGACAGGGATTGGCTACACCTTC
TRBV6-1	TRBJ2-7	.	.	CASSEAHRGSYEQYF	TGTGCCAGCAGTGAAGCTCATAGGGGTAGCTACGAGCAGTACTTC
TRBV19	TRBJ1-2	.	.	CASSIKAGYYGYTF	TGTGCCAGTAGTATAAAGGCAGGGTACTATGGCTACACCTTC
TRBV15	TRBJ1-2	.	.	CATSREPGTRGYTF	TGTGCCACCAGCAGAGAGCCGGGGACTAGGGGCTACACCTTC
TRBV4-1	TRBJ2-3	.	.	CASSQDLRGTDTQYF	TGCGCCAGCAGCCAAGATCTTCGGGGTACAGATACGCAGTATTTT
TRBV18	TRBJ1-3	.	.	CASSPGRTDGTIYF	TGTGCCAGCTCACCGGGGCGGACAGATGGCACCATATATTTT
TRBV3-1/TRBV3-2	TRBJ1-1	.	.	CASSQTSRGSGTEAFF	TGTGCCAGCAGCCAGACAAGCAGGGGATCCGGCACTGAAGCTTTCTTT
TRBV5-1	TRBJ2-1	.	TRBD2	CASSLWGLAGVGPGWEQFF	TGCGCCAGCAGCTTGTGGGGACTAGCGGGAGTGGGCCCTGGATGGGAGCAGTTCTTC
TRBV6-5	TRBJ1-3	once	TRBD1	CASSYLDRAGNTIYF	TGTGCCAGCAGTTACTTAGACAGGGCTGGAAACACCATATATTTT
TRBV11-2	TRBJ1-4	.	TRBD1	CASRRQGNEKLFF	TGTGCCAGCAGGCGACAGGGGAATGAAAAACTGTTTTTT
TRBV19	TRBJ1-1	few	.	CASRGGRILNTEAFF	TGTGCCAGTAGGGGGGGGAGGATCCTGAACACTGAAGCTTTCTTT
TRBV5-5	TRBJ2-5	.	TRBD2	CASSLARGGARETQYF	TGTGCCAGCAGCTTGGCTCGCGGGGGGGCCCGTGAGACCCAGTACTTC
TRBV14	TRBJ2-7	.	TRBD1	CASSPQGELVREQYF	TGTGCCAGCAGCCCACAGGGGGAATTGGTACGCGAGCAGTACTTC
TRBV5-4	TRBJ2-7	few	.	CASSWSGSLSEQYF	TGTGCCAGCAGCTGGAGCGGGTCACTTTCCGAGCAGTACTTC
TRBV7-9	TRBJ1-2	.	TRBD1	CASSSGQGGDDHGYTF	TGTGCCAGCAGCTCTGGACAGGGGGGAGACGATCATGGCTACACCTTC
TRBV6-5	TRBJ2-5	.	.	CASKYLGGAQETQYF	TGTGCCAGCAAATATCTTGGGGGGGCTCAAGAGACCCAGTACTTC
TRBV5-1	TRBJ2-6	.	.	CASGDPDSPTF	TGCGCCAGCGGGGATCCGGACAGCCCCACTTTC
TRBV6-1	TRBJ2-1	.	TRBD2	CASSDLWTSGYYNEQFF	TGTGCCAGCAGTGACCTCTGGACTAGCGGCTATTACAATGAGCAGTTCTTC
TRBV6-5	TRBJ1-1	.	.	CASIKGVGAEAFF	TGTGCCAGCATTAAGGGGGTGGGGGCTGAAGCTTTCTTT